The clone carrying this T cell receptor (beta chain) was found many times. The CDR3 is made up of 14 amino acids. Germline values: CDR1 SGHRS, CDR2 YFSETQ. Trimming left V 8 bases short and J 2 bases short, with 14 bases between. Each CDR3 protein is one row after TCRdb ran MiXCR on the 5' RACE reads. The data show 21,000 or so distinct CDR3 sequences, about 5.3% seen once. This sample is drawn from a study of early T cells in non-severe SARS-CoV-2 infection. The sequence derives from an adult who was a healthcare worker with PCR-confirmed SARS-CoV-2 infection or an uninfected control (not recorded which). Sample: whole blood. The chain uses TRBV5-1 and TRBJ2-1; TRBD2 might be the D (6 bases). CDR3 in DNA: TGCGCCAGTTCGTGGGGAGGAACCTACAATGAGCAGTTCTTC. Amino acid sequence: CASSWGGTYNEQFF.